The clone carrying this T cell receptor beta chain has only a few counts. Its antigen remains unidentified. The entry originates in a study of blood T cells in healthy people across ages. The CDR3 contains 18 residues. J gave up 0 bases and V 5 bases, and 9 bases lay outside the gene matches. Through a sample-barcoded 5' primer and a J-beta primer mix, a second PCR was run for roughly 7 to 11 cycles. A template-switch adaptor that had 12 random nucleotides put a tag on each cDNA molecule. TCRdb re-analysed the 5' RACE reads in MiXCR, keeping a single row per CDR3 protein. The sample yields 800,000 to 1,000,000 distinct CDR3 sequences, about 48% seen once. General study points: TCR beta diversity per million T cells fell roughly linearly with age. There was no known CMV status for donors, so expanded clonotype changes were possibly confounded. Naive CD4+ cell counts and diversity both ran higher in long-lived than in aged donors.

The sequencing input was blood. This chain uses TRBV12-3 or TRBV12-4 with TRBJ1-6; 8 bases line up with TRBD1. This receptor was identified in a man aged 25-45 years in good health. CDR3 nucleotide sequence: TGTGCCAGCAGTCCCTTGTGGACAGGGAGCTCCTATAATTCACCCCTCCACTTT. It codes for CASSPLWTGSSYNSPLHF.